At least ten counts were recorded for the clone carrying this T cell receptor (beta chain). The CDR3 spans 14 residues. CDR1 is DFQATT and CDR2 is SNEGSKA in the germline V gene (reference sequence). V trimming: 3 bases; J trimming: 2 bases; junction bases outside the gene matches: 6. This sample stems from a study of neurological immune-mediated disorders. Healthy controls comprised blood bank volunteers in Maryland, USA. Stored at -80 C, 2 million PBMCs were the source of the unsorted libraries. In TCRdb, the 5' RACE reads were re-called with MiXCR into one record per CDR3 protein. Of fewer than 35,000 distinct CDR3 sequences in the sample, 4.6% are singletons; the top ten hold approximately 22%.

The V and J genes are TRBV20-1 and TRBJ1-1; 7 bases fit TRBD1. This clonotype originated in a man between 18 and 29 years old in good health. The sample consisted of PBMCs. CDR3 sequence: CSASRDSSNTEAFF. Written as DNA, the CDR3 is TGCAGTGCTAGTAGGGACAGCAGCAACACTGAAGCTTTCTTT.